This TCR beta chain was profiled in a study of blood T cell repertoires in COVID-19. On the study more broadly: Samples representing acute and convalescent COVID-19 were sourced from the United States, Italy and Spain.

The V and J ends lost 6 bases and 9 bases, in that order; junction bases with no gene match: 11. Germline CDR1 reads KGHSH; CDR2 reads LQKENI. CDR3 size: 15 residues. In the original analysis: Scientists estimated how many nucleated cells there were by amplifying reference gene primers. Data came from immunoSEQ multiplex PCR; TCRdb stores just in-frame clones and leaves some out. That table furnishes V, J and clone size, whereas the DNA furnished D and trimming. This sample has 230,000 or so clones; nearly 90% occur once, and the top ten carry around 4.6%. Specimen: peripheral blood. V gene TRBV18 combines with J gene TRBJ2-1, with TRBD1 identical over 10 bases. This receptor was obtained from a woman aged 40 to 50 who had recovered from COVID-19. The CDR3 coding sequence is TGTGCCAGCTCGTACCAACCGGGACAGGGGTCTGAGCAGTTCTTC. Amino acid sequence: CASSYQPGQGSEQFF.